The clone carrying this T cell receptor beta chain was detected a few times. The target antigen is unknown. Relative to the germline gene, one junction end is altered; a read error may explain this. Germline V gives CDR1 SGHKS, CDR2 YYEKEE (reference sequence). This CDR3 comprises 13 residues. A J-beta primer mix and a sample-barcoded 5' primer were used in a second PCR of roughly 6 to 11 cycles. TCRdb used MiXCR to reprocess the 5' RACE reads, holding one entry per CDR3 protein. The sample lists just under 750,000 distinct CDR3 sequences; approximately 22% were seen once. These data come from a study of blood T cells in healthy people across ages. The study's findings and limits: A greater number of naive CD4+ cells and higher diversity distinguished long-lived donors from aged donors. Roughly linear declines in TCR beta diversity per million T cells occurred with age.

Individuals who donated were healthy Caucasians from Russia aged roughly 6 to 100. Total RNA was extracted at no less than 6 micrograms per sample. Sequenced material: blood. The sequence was collected from a man between 65 and 80 years old in good health. This rearrangement joins TRBV5-5 to TRBJ1-2; D is perhaps TRBD1 (6 bases). The CDR3 loop is CASSLDRVIGYTF. CDR3 coding DNA: TGTGCCAGCAGTTTGGACAGAGTTATTGGCTACACCTTC.